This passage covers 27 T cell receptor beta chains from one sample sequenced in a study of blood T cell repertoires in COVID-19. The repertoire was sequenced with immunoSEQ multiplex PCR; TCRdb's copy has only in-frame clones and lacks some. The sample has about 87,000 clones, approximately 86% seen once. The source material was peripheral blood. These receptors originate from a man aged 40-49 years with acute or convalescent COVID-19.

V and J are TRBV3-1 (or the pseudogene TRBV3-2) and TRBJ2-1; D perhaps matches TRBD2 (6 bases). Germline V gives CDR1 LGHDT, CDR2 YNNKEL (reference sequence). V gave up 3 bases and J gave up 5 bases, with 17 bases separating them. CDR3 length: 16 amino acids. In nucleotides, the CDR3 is TGTGCCAGCAGCCAGGGTGGGAGAGGGAGGAACAATGAGCAGTTCTTC. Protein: CASSQGGRGRNNEQFF.

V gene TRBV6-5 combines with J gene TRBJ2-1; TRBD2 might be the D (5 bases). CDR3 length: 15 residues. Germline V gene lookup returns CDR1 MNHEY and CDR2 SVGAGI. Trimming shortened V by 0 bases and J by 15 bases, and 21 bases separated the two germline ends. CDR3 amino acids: CASSYSWESGHSSFF. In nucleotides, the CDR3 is TGTGCCAGCAGTTACTCCTGGGAGTCGGGCCATAGCTCGTTCTTC.

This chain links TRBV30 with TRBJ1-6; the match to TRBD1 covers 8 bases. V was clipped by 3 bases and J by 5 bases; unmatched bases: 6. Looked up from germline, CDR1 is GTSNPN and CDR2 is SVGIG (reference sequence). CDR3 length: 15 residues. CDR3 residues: CAWSLGDRNNSPLHF. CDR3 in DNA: TGTGCCTGGAGCTTGGGGGACAGGAATAATTCACCCCTCCACTTT.

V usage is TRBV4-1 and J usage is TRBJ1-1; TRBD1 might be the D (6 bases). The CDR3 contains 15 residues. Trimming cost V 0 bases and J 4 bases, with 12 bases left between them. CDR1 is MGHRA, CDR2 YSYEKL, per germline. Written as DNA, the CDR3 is TGCGCCAGCAGCCAAGATTCGGGAGGGGGCACTGAAGCTTTCTTT. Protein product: CASSQDSGGGTEAFF.

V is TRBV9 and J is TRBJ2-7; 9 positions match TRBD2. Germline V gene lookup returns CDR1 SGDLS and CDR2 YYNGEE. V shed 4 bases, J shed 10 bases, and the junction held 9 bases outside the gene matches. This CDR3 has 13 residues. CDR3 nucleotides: TGTGCCAGCAGCCGCGGGGGGGACGTTACCCAGTACTTC. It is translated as CASSRGGDVTQYF.

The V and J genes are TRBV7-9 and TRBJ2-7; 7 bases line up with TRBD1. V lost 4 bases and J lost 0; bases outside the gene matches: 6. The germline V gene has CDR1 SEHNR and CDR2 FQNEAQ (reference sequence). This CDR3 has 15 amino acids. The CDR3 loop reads CASSSDRDSSYEQYF. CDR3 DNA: TGTGCCAGCAGCTCAGACCGGGACAGCTCCTACGAGCAGTACTTC.

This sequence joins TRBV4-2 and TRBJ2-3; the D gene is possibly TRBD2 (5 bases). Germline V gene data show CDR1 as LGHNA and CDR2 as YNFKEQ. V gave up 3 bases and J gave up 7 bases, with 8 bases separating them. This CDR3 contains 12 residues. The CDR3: CASSQDWNTQYF. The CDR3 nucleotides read TGTGCCAGCAGCCAGGACTGGAATACGCAGTATTTT.

The CDR3 sequence: CASSYSGTAASGNTIYF. In DNA form, the CDR3 reads TGCGCCAGCAGCTACTCCGGGACAGCGGCCTCTGGAAACACCATATATTTT. The genes are TRBV5-1 and TRBJ1-3; 7 bases align to TRBD1. The germline gives CDR1 SGHRS, CDR2 YFSETQ. This CDR3 comprises 17 residues. V gave up 3 bases and J gave up 0 bases; unmatched junction bases: 9. Full variable domain (outside the CDR3, taken from reference TRBV5-1 and TRBJ1-3): KAGVTQTPRYLIKTRGQQVTLSCSPISGHRSVSWYQQTPGQGLQFLFEYFSETQRNKGNFPGRFSGRQFSNSRSEMNVSTLELGDSALYLCASSYSGTAASGNTIYFGEGSWLTVV.

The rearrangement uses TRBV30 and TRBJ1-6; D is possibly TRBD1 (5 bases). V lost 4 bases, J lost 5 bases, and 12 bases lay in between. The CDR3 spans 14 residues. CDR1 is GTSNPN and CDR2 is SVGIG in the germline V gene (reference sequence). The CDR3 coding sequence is TGTGCCTGGACCCCGGGACTAAATAATTCACCCCTCCACTTT. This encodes CAWTPGLNNSPLHF.

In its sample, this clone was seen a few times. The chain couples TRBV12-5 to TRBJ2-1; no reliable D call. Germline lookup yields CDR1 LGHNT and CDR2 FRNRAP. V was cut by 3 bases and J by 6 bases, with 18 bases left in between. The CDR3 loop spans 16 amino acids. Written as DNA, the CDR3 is TGTGCTAGTGGTTTTCCCCCTCGCTTCGGTGGCAATGAGCAGTTCTTC. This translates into CASGFPPRFGGNEQFF. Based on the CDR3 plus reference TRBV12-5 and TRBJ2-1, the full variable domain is DARVTQTPRHKVTEMGQEVTMRCQPILGHNTVFWYRQTMMQGLELLAYFRNRAPLDDSGMPKDRFSAEMPDATLATLKIQPSEPRDSAVYFCASGFPPRFGGNEQFFGPGTRLTVL.

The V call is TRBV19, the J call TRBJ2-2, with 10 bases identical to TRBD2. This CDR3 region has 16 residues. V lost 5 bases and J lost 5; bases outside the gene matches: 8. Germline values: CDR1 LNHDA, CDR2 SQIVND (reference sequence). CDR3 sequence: CASSVPGLASTGELFF. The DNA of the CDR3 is TGTGCCAGTAGTGTTCCGGGACTAGCGTCGACCGGGGAGCTGTTTTTT.

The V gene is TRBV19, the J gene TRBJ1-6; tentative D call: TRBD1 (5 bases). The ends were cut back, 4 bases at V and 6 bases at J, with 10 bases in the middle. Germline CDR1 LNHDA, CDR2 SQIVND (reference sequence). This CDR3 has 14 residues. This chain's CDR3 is CASSTQDLNSPLHF. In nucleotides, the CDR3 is TGTGCCAGTAGTACACAGGACCTTAATTCACCCCTCCACTTT. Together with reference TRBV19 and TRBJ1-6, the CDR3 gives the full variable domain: DGGITQSPKYLFRKEGQNVTLSCEQNLNHDAMYWYRQDPGQGLRLIYYSQIVNDFQKGDIAEGYSVSREKKESFPLTVTSAQKNPTAFYLCASSTQDLNSPLHFGNGTRLTVT.

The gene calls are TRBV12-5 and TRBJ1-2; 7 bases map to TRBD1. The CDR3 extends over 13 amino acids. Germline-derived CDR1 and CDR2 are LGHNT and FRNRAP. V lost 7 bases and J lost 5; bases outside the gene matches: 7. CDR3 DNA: TGTGCTAGTGCCCGGGACAGTTCATATGGCTACACCTTC. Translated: CASARDSSYGYTF.

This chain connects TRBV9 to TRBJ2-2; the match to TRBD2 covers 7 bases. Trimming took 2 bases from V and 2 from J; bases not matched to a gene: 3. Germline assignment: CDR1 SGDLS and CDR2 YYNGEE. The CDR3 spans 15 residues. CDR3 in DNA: TGTGCCAGCAGCGTGAGCGGGGTTAACACCGGGGAGCTGTTTTTT. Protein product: CASSVSGVNTGELFF.

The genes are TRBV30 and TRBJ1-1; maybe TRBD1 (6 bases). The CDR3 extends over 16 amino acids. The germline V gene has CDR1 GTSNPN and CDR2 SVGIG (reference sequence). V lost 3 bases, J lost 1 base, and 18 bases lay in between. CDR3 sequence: CAWRRGGAAPNTEAFF. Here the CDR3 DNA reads TGTGCCTGGAGACGGGGGGGGGCGGCCCCGAACACTGAAGCTTTCTTT.

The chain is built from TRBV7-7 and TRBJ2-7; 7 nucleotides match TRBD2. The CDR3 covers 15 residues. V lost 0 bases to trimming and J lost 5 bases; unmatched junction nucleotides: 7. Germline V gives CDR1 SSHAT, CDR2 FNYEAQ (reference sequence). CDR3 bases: TGTGCCAGCAGCTTAGCGGGAGGGCCAGGTAACGAGCAGTACTTC. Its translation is CASSLAGGPGNEQYF.

The CDR3 DNA reads as TGTGCCAGCTCTCGTGTAGGGGAGCGGGGGCCGATAGAGACCCAGTACTTC. Its protein product is CASSRVGERGPIETQYF. The chain couples TRBV18 to TRBJ2-5; 8 bases are shared with TRBD2. CDR3 length: 17 amino acids. Germline CDR1 KGHSH, CDR2 LQKENI. J lost 4 bases, V lost 6 bases, and 16 bases had no gene match.

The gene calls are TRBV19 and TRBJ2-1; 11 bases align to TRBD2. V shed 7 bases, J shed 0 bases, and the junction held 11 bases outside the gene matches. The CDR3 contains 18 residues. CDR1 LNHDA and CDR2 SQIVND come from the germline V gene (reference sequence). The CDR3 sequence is CASTPSIAGGPSYNEQFF. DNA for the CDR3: TGTGCCAGTACACCTTCAATAGCGGGAGGGCCCTCCTACAATGAGCAGTTCTTC.

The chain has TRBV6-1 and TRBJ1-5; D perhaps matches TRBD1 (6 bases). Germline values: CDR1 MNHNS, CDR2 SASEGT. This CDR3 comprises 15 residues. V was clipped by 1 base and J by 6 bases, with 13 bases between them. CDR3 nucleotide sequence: TGTGCCAGCAGTGAAGGAGGGACAAAGATTCAGCCCCAGCATTTT. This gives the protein CASSEGGTKIQPQHF.

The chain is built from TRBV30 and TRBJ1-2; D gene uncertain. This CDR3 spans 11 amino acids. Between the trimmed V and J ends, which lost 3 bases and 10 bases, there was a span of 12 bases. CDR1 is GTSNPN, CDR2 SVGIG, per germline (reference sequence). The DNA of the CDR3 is TGTGCCTGGAGGGCGAGGATAACCTACACCTTC. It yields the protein CAWRARITYTF.

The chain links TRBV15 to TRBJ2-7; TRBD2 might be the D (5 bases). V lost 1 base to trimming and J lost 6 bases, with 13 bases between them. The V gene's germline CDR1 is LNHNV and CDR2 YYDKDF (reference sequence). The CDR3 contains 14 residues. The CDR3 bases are TGTGCCACCAGCAGAGGAGATTCGGGGTTCGAGCAGTACTTC. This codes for CATSRGDSGFEQYF.

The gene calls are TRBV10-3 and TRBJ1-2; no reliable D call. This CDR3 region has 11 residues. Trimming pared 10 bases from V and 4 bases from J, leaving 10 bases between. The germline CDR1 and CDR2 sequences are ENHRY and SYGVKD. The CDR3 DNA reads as TGTGCCAGTTCAGGTATCTATGGCTACACCTTC. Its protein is CASSGIYGYTF.

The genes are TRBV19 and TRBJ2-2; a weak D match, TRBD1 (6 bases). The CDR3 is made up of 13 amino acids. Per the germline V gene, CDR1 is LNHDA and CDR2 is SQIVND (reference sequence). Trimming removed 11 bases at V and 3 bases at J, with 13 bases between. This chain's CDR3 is CAVLYRDTGELFF. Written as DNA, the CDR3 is TGTGCCGTACTCTACAGGGACACCGGGGAGCTGTTTTTT. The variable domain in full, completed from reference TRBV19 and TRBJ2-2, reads DGGITQSPKYLFRKEGQNVTLSCEQNLNHDAMYWYRQDPGQGLRLIYYSQIVNDFQKGDIAEGYSVSREKKESFPLTVTSAQKNPTAFYLCAVLYRDTGELFFGEGSRLTVL.

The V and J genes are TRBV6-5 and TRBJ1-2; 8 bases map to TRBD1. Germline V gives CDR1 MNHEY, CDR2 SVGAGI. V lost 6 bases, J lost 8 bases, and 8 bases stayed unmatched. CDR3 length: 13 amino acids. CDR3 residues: CASRPTGVGGYTF. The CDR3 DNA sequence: TGTGCCAGCAGACCGACAGGGGTGGGCGGCTACACCTTC.

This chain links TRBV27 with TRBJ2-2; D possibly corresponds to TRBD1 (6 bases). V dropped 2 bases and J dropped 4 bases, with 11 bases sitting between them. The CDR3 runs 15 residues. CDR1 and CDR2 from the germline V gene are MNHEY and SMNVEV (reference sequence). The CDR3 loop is CASSLGGQITGELFF. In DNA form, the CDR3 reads TGTGCCAGCAGTTTAGGGGGCCAGATCACCGGGGAGCTGTTTTTT.

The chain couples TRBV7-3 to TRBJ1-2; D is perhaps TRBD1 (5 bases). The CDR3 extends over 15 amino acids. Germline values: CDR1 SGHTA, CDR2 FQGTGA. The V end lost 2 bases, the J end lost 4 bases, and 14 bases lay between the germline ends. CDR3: CASSLLGGPSYGYTF. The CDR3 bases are TGTGCCAGCAGCTTATTGGGGGGACCTTCCTATGGCTACACCTTC.

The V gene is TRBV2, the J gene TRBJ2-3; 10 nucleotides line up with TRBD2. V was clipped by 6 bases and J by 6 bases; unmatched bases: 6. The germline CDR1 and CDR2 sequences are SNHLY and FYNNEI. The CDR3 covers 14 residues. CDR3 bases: TGTGCCAGCAGATATAGCGGGGGGCTTGATACGCAGTATTTT. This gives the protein CASRYSGGLDTQYF.